The 26 T cell receptor beta chains below all came from one sample that was sequenced in a study of T cell responses to AZD1222 COVID-19 vaccine. Produced via immunoSEQ multiplex PCR; TCRdb's table is partial and in-frame only. The sample has about 85,000 clones; around 84% are singletons. The specimen was peripheral blood, collected 28 days after the second AZD1222 dose. The receptors derive from an adult who received the AZD1222 COVID-19 vaccine.

This clone showed up just a few times. V is TRBV6-1 and J is TRBJ1-3; no reliable D call. The germline CDR1 and CDR2 sequences are MNHNS and SASEGT. This CDR3 has 14 residues. V was shortened by 3 bases and J by 0 bases, with 6 bases between the two germline ends. This CDR3 reads CASSDGSSGNTIYF. The CDR3 DNA follows: TGTGCCAGCAGTGATGGGTCCTCTGGAAACACCATATATTTT.

The chain carries TRBV19 and TRBJ1-5; 10 bases align to TRBD1. After removal of 4 bases from V and 6 bases from J, the junction contained 12 bases not matched to a gene. Germline CDR1 reads LNHDA; CDR2 reads SQIVND (reference sequence). The CDR3 is made up of 17 amino acids. CDR3 sequence (DNA): TGTGCCAGTAGTACCGGGACAGGGGCCCGCATTTTTCAGCCCCAGCATTTT. Translating gives CASSTGTGARIFQPQHF.

This clone was observed a few times. The CDR3 bases are TGTGCCAGCAGCCTTTCCTCGGGACCCCAGCATTTT. Encoded protein: CASSLSSGPQHF. The chain couples TRBV28 to TRBJ1-5; D gene uncertain. Between the trimmed V and J ends, which lost 6 bases and 10 bases, there was a span of 13 bases. Per the germline V gene, CDR1 is MDHEN and CDR2 is SYDVKM. CDR3 length: 12 amino acids. Combining the CDR3 with reference TRBV28 and TRBJ1-5 gives the whole variable domain DVKVTQSSRYLVKRTGEKVFLECVQDMDHENMFWYRQDPGLGLRLIYFSYDVKMKEKGDIPEGYSVSREKKERFSLILESASTNQTSMYLCASSLSSGPQHFGDGTRLSIL.

The chain links TRBV7-9 to TRBJ2-7; 7 bases fit TRBD1. Trimming removed 3 bases from V and 5 bases from J; junction bases left unmatched: 10. CDR3 length: 15 amino acids. Germline CDR1 SEHNR, CDR2 FQNEAQ (reference sequence). CDR3 in DNA: TGTGCCAGCAGCTTTTTCAAAGGGGGCTTCCACGAGCAGTACTTC. Translated, it gives CASSFFKGGFHEQYF.

The chain joins TRBV19 to TRBJ2-7; 11 bases agree with TRBD2. V lost 4 bases to trimming and J lost 5 bases; unmatched junction nucleotides: 16. The germline V gene has CDR1 LNHDA and CDR2 SQIVND (reference sequence). The length of the CDR3 is 18 residues. The CDR3 DNA is TGTGCCAGTAGTAAGGTAATCACTAGCGGGAGTACCGGTCACGAGCAGTACTTC. Its translation is CASSKVITSGSTGHEQYF.

This chain connects TRBV7-2 to TRBJ2-7; 9 bases fit TRBD1. CDR1 and CDR2 (germline): SGHTA, FQGNSA. This CDR3 spans 18 amino acids. J lost 3 bases, V lost 5 bases, and 17 bases had no gene match. Here the CDR3 reads CASSQYGRGQGRIYEQYF. CDR3 nucleotides: TGTGCCAGCAGCCAGTACGGGCGGGGACAGGGAAGGATCTACGAGCAGTACTTC. The full variable domain, with the rest looked up from reference TRBV7-2 and TRBJ2-7, is GAGVSQSPSNKVTEKGKDVELRCDPISGHTALYWYRQSLGQGLEFLIYFQGNSAPDKSGLPSDRFSAERTGGSVSTLTIQRTQQEDSAVYLCASSQYGRGQGRIYEQYFGPGTRLTVT.

V gene TRBV19 combines with J gene TRBJ2-1; 10 bases are shared with TRBD1. CDR1 and CDR2 from the germline V gene are LNHDA and SQIVND (reference sequence). The CDR3 length is 15 residues. Trimming removed 6 bases from V and 7 bases from J; junction bases left unmatched: 9. CDR3 loop: CASRPPGQGRNEQFF. In nucleotides, the CDR3 is TGTGCCAGTAGGCCTCCGGGACAGGGGAGAAATGAGCAGTTCTTC.

The chain links TRBV11-2 to TRBJ2-1; D perhaps matches TRBD2 (6 bases). The ends were cut back, 5 bases at V and 8 bases at J, with 19 bases in the middle. This CDR3 has 15 amino acids. Germline assignment: CDR1 SGHAT and CDR2 FQNNGV. The chain's CDR3 is CASSLSGWTSDEQFF. The CDR3 bases are TGTGCCAGCAGCCTTAGCGGCTGGACGTCCGATGAGCAGTTCTTC.

The chain joins TRBV2 to TRBJ1-1; no definite D call. Per the germline V gene, CDR1 is SNHLY and CDR2 is FYNNEI. The CDR3 is 14 amino acids. With 7 bases removed from V and 1 base from J, the gap between germline ends came to 13 bases. Written as DNA, the CDR3 is TGTGCCAGCATCCGAAGCCAGAAGAACACTGAAGCTTTCTTT. It yields the protein CASIRSQKNTEAFF.

V usage is TRBV7-3 and J usage is TRBJ2-1; 9 nucleotides agree with TRBD2. This CDR3 is built from 15 residues. The junction had 7 bases not matched to a gene; V was cut back by 5 bases and J by 5 bases. Germline CDR1 SGHTA, CDR2 FQGTGA. The CDR3 DNA follows: TGTGCCAGCAGCCCCCGGGTAGCGGGAGACAATGAGCAGTTCTTC. It specifies CASSPRVAGDNEQFF.

The J gene is TRBJ1-1, the V gene TRBV5-1; the D is unclear. In germline, CDR1 is SGHRS, CDR2 YFSETQ. Trimming left V 5 bases short and J 0 bases short, with 11 bases between. This CDR3 is built from 14 residues. The CDR3 loop reads CASRWALLNTEAFF. The CDR3 nucleotides read TGCGCCAGCAGATGGGCACTTTTGAACACTGAAGCTTTCTTT.

The chain is built from TRBV2 and TRBJ1-4; D may be TRBD1 (6 bases). Trimming pared 6 bases from V and 2 bases from J, leaving 7 bases between. This CDR3 has 13 residues. Germline values: CDR1 SNHLY, CDR2 FYNNEI. CDR3 DNA: TGTGCCAGCAGGCAGGGGACTAATGAAAAACTGTTTTTT. Translation: CASRQGTNEKLFF.

The chain combines TRBV2 with TRBJ2-1, with 8 bases lining up with TRBD1. CDR3 size: 17 residues. CDR1 SNHLY and CDR2 FYNNEI come from the germline V gene. The V and J ends lost 8 bases and 2 bases, in that order; junction bases with no gene match: 14. In DNA form, the CDR3 reads TGTGCCAGCTTCTCGACGGACAGGGCAAATCCCTACAATGAGCAGTTCTTC. This sequence encodes CASFSTDRANPYNEQFF.

This clone was recorded once. The chain is built from TRBV19 and TRBJ1-1; D gene uncertain. The CDR3 contains 13 residues. Germline V gene sequence: CDR1 LNHDA, CDR2 SQIVND (reference sequence). V was cut by 5 bases and J by 4 bases, with 11 bases left in between. CDR3 sequence reads: CASSSTLGTEAFF. The CDR3 nucleotides are TGTGCCAGTAGTTCTACACTAGGCACTGAAGCTTTCTTT.

V gene TRBV6-5 combines with J gene TRBJ2-3; 9 bases match TRBD2. The CDR3 has 14 residues. Germline V gene lookup returns CDR1 MNHEY and CDR2 SVGAGI. V lost 6 bases and J lost 4; bases outside the gene matches: 5. CDR3 loop: CASRLSGSADTQYF. As DNA, the CDR3 is TGTGCCAGCAGGCTTAGCGGGAGCGCAGATACGCAGTATTTT.

V and J are TRBV2 and TRBJ2-5; the D call may be TRBD1 or TRBD2 (6 bases each). The CDR3 consists of 14 residues. V lost 7 bases and J lost 2, with 14 bases in between. Germline-derived CDR1 and CDR2 are SNHLY and FYNNEI. The CDR3 DNA reads as TGTGCCAGCAAAGGGGGGACTCCACAAGAGACCCAGTACTTC. Translation gives CASKGGTPQETQYF.

The CDR3 coding sequence is TGCGCCAGCAGCCGGCAGACCCTGAACACTGAAGCTTTCTTT. Translated: CASSRQTLNTEAFF. The J gene is TRBJ1-1, the V gene TRBV4-1; D unclear. The CDR3 length is 14 residues. V was trimmed by 4 bases and J by 0 bases, leaving 9 bases between them. CDR1 and CDR2 from the germline V gene are MGHRA and YSYEKL.

The V and J genes are TRBV19 and TRBJ1-1; 8 bases match TRBD1. The CDR3 length is 14 residues. The trim removed 7 bases at V and 2 bases at J, leaving 6 bases unmatched. The germline V gene has CDR1 LNHDA and CDR2 SQIVND (reference sequence). This CDR3 is CASNNRGINTEAFF. CDR3 coding DNA: TGTGCCAGTAATAACAGGGGGATAAACACTGAAGCTTTCTTT.

The gene calls are TRBV5-1 and TRBJ1-2; D call uncertain. V gave up 2 bases and J gave up 2 bases, with 7 bases separating them. This CDR3 is 13 amino acids long. CDR1 and CDR2 (germline): SGHRS, YFSETQ. For the CDR3, the DNA is TGCGCCAGCAGCTTAGGGAAAAACTATGGCTACACCTTC. Its protein is CASSLGKNYGYTF.

The genes are TRBV2 and TRBJ1-1; TRBD1 matches at 7 bases. CDR1 is SNHLY and CDR2 is FYNNEI in the germline V gene. Unmatched junction bases numbered 7, after V lost 8 bases and J lost 4 bases. The CDR3 extends over 13 amino acids. The CDR3 DNA follows: TGTGCCAGCTCCTCCGACAGGGCCACTGAAGCTTTCTTT. It yields the protein CASSSDRATEAFF.

V usage is TRBV6-5 and J usage is TRBJ1-1; TRBD1 matches 8 bases. Germline V gene lookup returns CDR1 MNHEY and CDR2 SVGAGI. This CDR3 has 15 amino acids. J lost 6 bases, V lost 2 bases, and 8 bases had no gene match. The CDR3: CASSYTTGVRAEAFF. CDR3 DNA: TGTGCCAGCAGTTACACGACAGGGGTACGAGCTGAAGCTTTCTTT.

Here the CDR3 DNA reads TGTGCCAGCTCACCACTACCAGAAGATAGCAATCAGCCCCAGCATTTT. This gives the protein CASSPLPEDSNQPQHF. The chain combines TRBV18 with TRBJ1-5; D not resolved. Trimming pared 1 base from V and 0 bases from J, leaving 10 bases between. The CDR3 runs to 16 residues. Germline V gene data show CDR1 as KGHSH and CDR2 as LQKENI.

CDR3 nucleotide sequence: TGTGCCAGCAGCGCGCAGTGGGGCGGTGAGCAGTTCTTC. It yields the protein CASSAQWGGEQFF. The J gene is TRBJ2-1, the V gene TRBV9, with a tentative D call TRBD1 (5 bases). The CDR3 consists of 13 residues. Germline CDR1 is SGDLS and CDR2 is YYNGEE. Trimming removed 3 bases at V and 9 bases at J, with 13 bases between.

The chain couples TRBV10-2 to TRBJ2-7, with 10 bases fitting TRBD2. Germline V lookup: CDR1 WSHSY, CDR2 SAAADI. The CDR3 runs 14 residues. V lost 4 bases, J lost 4 bases, and 4 bases stayed unmatched. CDR3: CASSVIAGGYEQYF. The CDR3 DNA reads TGCGCCAGCAGTGTAATAGCGGGAGGATACGAGCAGTACTTC.

V and J are TRBV11-2 and TRBJ2-7; D is uncertain. The CDR3 consists of 14 residues. Per the germline V gene, CDR1 is SGHAT and CDR2 is FQNNGV. The V gene lost 1 base and the J gene lost 5 bases, with 12 bases spanning the gap. CDR3 sequence reads: CASSLVVGGHEQYF. The CDR3 nucleotides read TGTGCCAGCAGCTTAGTTGTGGGTGGACACGAGCAGTACTTC.

The chain carries TRBV3-1 (or the pseudogene TRBV3-2) and TRBJ2-2, with 8 bases matching TRBD1. With V trimmed by 6 bases and J by 4 bases, 4 bases remained unmatched. This CDR3 has 14 amino acids. From germline, CDR1 is LGHDT and CDR2 YNNKEL (reference sequence). DNA for the CDR3: TGTGCCAGCAGGATTGGACAGGGCACCGGGGAGCTGTTTTTT. This sequence encodes CASRIGQGTGELFF.